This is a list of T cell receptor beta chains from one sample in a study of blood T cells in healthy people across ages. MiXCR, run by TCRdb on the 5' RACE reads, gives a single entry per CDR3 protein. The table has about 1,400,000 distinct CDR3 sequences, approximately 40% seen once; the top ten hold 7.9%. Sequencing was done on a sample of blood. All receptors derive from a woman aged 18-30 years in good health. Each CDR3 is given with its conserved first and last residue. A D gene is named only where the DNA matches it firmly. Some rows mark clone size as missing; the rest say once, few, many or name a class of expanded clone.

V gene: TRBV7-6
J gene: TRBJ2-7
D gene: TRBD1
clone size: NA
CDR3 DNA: TGTGCCAGCAGCCGAACAGGGGGACCTAACTACGAGCAGTACTTC
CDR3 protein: CASSRTGGPNYEQYF

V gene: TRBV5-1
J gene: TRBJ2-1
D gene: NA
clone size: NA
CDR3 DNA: TGCGCCAGCAGCTTGTGGTTATTGGGGGTAGCAGGGTCCTACAATGAGCAGTTCTTC
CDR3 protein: CASSLWLLGVAGSYNEQFF

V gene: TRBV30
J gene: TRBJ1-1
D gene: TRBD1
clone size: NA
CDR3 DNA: TGTGCCTGGAGCAAGGGGGCCCCCTTTGAAGCTTTCTTT
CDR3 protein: CAWSKGAPFEAFF

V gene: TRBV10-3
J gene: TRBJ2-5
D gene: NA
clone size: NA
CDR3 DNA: TGTGCCATCAGTGTCACAGGGCGAGAGACCCAGTACTTC
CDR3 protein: CAISVTGRETQYF

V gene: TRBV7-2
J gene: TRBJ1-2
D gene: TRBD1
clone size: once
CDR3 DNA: TGTGCCGGCAGCTCCACCGTGGGACAGTATGGCTACACCTTC
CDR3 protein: CAGSSTVGQYGYTF

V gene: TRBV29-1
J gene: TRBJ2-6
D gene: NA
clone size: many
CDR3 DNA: TGCAGCGTTGTAAGCTCTGGGGCCAACGTCCTGACTTTC
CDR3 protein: CSVVSSGANVLTF

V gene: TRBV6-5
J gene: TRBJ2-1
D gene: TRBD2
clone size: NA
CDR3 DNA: TGTGCCAGCGGTGCGGGAGGTGCGTCCTACAATGAGCAGTTCTTC
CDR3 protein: CASGAGGASYNEQFF

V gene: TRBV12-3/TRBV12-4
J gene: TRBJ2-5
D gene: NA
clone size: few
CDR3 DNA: TGTGCCAGCAGTTTAGGGGGGGCTGCTCGAGAGACCCAGTACTTC
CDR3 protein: CASSLGGAARETQYF

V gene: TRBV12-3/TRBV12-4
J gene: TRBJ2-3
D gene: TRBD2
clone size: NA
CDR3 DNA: TGTGCCAGCAGTTTCGGGGTAGCGGGGGTGGCAGATACGCAGTATTTT
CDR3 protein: CASSFGVAGVADTQYF

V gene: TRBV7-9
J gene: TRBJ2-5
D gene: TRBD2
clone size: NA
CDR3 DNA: TGTGCCAGCAGCACCACTAGCGGGGGGCCCCAAGAGACCCAGTACTTC
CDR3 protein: CASSTTSGGPQETQYF

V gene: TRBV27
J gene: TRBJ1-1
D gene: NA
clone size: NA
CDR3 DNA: TGTGCCAGCAGCCTGACGACAGCCCTGTCCGCAGCTTTCTTT
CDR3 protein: CASSLTTALSAAFF

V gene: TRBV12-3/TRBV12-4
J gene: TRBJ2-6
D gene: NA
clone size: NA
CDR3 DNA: TGTGCCAGCAGGACTGGCTGGGCGGTAAACGTCCTGACTTTC
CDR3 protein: CASRTGWAVNVLTF

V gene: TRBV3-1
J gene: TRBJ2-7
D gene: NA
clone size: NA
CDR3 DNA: TGTGCCAGCAGCCAAGACGACGGGACTTTCGACGAGCAGTACTTC
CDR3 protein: CASSQDDGTFDEQYF

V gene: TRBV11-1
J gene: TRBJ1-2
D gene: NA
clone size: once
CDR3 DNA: TGTGCCAGCAGCGCCGGCCAACTGGCATATGGCTACACCTTC
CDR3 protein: CASSAGQLAYGYTF

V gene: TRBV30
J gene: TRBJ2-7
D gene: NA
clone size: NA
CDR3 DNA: TGTGCCTGGAGTTCACAGGATTCCTACGAGCAGTACTTC
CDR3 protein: CAWSSQDSYEQYF

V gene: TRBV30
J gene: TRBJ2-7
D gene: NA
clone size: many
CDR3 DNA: TGTGCCGGGTTAGCCCCCAGCTACGAGCAGTACTTC
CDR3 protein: CAGLAPSYEQYF

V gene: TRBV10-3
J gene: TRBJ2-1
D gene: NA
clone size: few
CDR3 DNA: TGTGCCATCAGGACTAGAGGAGACAATGAGCAGTTCTTC
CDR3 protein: CAIRTRGDNEQFF

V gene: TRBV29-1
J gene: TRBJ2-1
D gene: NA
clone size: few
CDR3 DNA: TGCAGCGTTGAAGTGGCGAACGCGAATGAGCAGTTCTTC
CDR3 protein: CSVEVANANEQFF

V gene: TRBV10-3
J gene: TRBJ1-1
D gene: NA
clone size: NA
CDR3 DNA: TGTGCCATCAGGGGAGGGGGGCAGTTGAACACTGAAGCTTTCTTT
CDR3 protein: CAIRGGGQLNTEAFF

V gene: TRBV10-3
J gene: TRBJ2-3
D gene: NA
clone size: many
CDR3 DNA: TGTGCCATCAGTGTTGGTGGGGGAACAGATACGCAGTATTTT
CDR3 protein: CAISVGGGTDTQYF

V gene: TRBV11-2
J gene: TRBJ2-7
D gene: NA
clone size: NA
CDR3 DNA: TGTGCCAGCAGCTTAATGGACCGCCCAACTTACGAGCAGTACTTC
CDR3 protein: CASSLMDRPTYEQYF

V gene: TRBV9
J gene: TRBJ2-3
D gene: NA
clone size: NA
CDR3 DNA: TGTGCCAGCAGCCCTCGGGGGGCCCGGGATACGCAGTATTTT
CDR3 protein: CASSPRGARDTQYF

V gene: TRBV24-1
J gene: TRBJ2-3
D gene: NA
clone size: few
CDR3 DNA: TGTGCCACCAGTCCGGCGACAGGAGGCACAGATACGCAGTATTTT
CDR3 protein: CATSPATGGTDTQYF

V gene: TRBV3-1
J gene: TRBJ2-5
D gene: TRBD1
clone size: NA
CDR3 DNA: TGTACCAGCAGCTTACAGGGGGCGCGGGAGACCCAGTACTTC
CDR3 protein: CTSSLQGARETQYF

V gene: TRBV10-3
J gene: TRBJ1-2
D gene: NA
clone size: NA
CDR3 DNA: TGTGCCATCAGGGACCTCTATGGCTACACCTTC
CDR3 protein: CAIRDLYGYTF

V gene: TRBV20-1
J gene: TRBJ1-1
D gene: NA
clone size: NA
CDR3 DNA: TGCAGTGCCTTGCGGGCTTTGAACACTGAAGCTTTCTTT
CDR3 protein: CSALRALNTEAFF

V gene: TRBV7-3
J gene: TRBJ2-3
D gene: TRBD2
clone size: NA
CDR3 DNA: TGTGCCAGCAGCTTAATGGCTAGCGGGGTGGGAGATACGCAGTATTTT
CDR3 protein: CASSLMASGVGDTQYF

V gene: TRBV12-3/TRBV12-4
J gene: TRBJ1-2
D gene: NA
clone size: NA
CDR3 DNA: TGTGCCAGCAGTTTAGCGCAGGGGCACTATGGCTACACCTTC
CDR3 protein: CASSLAQGHYGYTF

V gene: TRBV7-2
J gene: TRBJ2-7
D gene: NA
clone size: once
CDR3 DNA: TGTGCCAGCAGCTTAGCGGGGGTAGAATACAATGAGCAGTACTTC
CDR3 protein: CASSLAGVEYNEQYF

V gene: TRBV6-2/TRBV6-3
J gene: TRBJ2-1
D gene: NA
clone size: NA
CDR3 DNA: TGTGCCACTCTAGGGGAAGGCTACGAGCAGTTCTTC
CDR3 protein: CATLGEGYEQFF

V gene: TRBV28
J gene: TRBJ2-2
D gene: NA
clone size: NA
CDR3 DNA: TGTGCCAGCAGCCAACCCCAAATGGGATTCCCCGGGGAGCTGTTTTTT
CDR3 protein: CASSQPQMGFPGELFF

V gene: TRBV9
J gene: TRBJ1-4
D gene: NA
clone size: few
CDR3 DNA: TGTGCCAGCAGCGGCGGGGCTCAAAATGAAAAACTGTTTTTT
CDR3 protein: CASSGGAQNEKLFF

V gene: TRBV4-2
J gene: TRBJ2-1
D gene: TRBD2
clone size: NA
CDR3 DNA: TGTGCCAGCACTGGGACTAGCGCTTCCTACAATGAGCAGTTCTTC
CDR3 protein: CASTGTSASYNEQFF

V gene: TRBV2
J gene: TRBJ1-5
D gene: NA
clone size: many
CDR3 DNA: TGTGCCAGCAATGGGGAAGGGCCCCAGCATTTT
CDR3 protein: CASNGEGPQHF

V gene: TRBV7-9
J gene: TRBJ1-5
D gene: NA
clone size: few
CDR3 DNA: TGTGCCAGCAGCTTAACCGGGGTAGGTCAGCCCCAGCATTTT
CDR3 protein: CASSLTGVGQPQHF

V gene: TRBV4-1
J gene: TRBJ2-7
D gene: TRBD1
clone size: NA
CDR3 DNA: TGCGCCAGCAGCTCTCCCGGGACAGAGACCTACGAGCAGTACTTC
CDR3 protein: CASSSPGTETYEQYF

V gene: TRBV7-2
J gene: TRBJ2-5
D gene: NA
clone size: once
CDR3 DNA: TGTGCCAGCAGCGTAGCGGTGGCTCTTGAGACCCAGTACTTC
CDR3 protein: CASSVAVALETQYF

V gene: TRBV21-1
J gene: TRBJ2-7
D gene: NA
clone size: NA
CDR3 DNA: TGTGCCAGCAGCAATAGGGTAGGCGGTATTTTCCTACGTTGGGAGTACTTC
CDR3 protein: CASSNRVGGIFLRWEYF

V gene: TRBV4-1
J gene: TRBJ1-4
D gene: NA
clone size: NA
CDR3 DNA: TGCGCCAGCAGCCTACCGGGACACCGGAATGAAAAACTGTTTTTT
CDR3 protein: CASSLPGHRNEKLFF

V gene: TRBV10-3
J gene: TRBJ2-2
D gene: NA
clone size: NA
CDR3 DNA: TGTGCCATCGCAGGGAAGAACACCGGGGAGCTGTTTTTT
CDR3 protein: CAIAGKNTGELFF

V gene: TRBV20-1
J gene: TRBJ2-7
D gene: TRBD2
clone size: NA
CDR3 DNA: TGCAGTGCCCCGGGACTAGCGGGGGGTAGATACGAGCAGTACTTC
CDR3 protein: CSAPGLAGGRYEQYF

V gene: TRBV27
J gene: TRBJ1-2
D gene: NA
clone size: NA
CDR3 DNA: TGTGCCAGCAGTCCGGGGGCCCCAGGGTATGGCTACACCTTC
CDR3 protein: CASSPGAPGYGYTF

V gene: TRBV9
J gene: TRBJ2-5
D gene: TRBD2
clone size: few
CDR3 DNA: TGTGCCAGGGAAGCTAGCGGGAGAGAGACCCAGTACTTC
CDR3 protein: CAREASGRETQYF

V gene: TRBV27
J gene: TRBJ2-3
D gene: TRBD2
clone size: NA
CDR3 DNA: TGTGCCAGCAGTTATCAAATAGCGGGAGAGGCCATAGATACGCAGTATTTT
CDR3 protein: CASSYQIAGEAIDTQYF

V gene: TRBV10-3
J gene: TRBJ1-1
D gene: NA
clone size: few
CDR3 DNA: TGTGCCAACCCGACAGGGAACACTGAAGCTTTCTTT
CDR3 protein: CANPTGNTEAFF

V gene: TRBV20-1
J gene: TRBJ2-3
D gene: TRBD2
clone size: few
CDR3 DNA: TGTGGACTAGCGGGGGATACGCAGTATTTT
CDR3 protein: CGLAGDTQYF

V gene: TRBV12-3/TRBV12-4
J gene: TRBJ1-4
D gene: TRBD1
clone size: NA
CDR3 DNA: TGTGCCAGCAGCCGACAGGGGAGTGAAAAACTGTTTTTT
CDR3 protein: CASSRQGSEKLFF

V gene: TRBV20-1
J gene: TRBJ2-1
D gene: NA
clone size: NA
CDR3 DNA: TGCAGTGCGCCCCCCCCCAGTCCTACCGACAATGAGCAGTTCTTC
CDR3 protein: CSAPPPSPTDNEQFF